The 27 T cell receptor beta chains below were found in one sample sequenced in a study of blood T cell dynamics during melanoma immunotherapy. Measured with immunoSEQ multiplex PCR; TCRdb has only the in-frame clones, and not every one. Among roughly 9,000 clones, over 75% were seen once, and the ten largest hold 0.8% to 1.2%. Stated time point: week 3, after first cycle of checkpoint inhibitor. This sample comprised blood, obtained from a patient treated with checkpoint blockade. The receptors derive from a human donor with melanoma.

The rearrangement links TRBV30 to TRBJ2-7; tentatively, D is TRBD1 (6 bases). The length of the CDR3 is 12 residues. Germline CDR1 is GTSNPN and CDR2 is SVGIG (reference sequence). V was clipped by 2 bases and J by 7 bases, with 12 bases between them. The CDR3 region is CAWSITGLEQYF. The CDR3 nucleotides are TGTGCCTGGAGTATTACAGGGCTTGAGCAGTACTTC. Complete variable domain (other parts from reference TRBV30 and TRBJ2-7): SQTIHQWPATLVQPVGSPLSLECTVEGTSNPNLYWYRQAAGRGLQLLFYSVGIGQISSEVPQNLSASRPQDRQFILSSKKLLLSDSGFYLCAWSITGLEQYFGPGTRLTVT.

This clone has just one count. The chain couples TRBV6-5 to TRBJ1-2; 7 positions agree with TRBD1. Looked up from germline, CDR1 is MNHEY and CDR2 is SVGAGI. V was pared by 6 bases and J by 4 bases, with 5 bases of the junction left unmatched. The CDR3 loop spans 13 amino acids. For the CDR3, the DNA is TGTGCCAGCAGGCCGGGACAGAGCTATGGCTACACCTTC. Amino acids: CASRPGQSYGYTF.

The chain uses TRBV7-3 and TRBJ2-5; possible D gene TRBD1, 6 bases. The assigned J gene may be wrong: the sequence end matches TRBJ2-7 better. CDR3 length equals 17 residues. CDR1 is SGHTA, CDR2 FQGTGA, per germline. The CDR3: CASSLYPPQGPVYEQYF. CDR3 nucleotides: TGTGCCAGCAGCTTATACCCGCCGCAGGGGCCAGTCTACGAGCAGTACTTC.

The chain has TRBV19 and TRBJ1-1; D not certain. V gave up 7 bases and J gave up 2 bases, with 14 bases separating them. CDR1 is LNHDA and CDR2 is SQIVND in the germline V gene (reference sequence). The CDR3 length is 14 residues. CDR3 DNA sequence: TGTGCCAGTATAGACGAGGGAAGAAACACTGAAGCTTTCTTT. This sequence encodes CASIDEGRNTEAFF. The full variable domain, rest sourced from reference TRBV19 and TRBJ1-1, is DGGITQSPKYLFRKEGQNVTLSCEQNLNHDAMYWYRQDPGQGLRLIYYSQIVNDFQKGDIAEGYSVSREKKESFPLTVTSAQKNPTAFYLCASIDEGRNTEAFFGQGTRLTVV.

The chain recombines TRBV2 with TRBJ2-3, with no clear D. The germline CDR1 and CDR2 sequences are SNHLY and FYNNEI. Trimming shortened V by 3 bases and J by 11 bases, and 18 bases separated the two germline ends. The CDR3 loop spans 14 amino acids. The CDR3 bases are TGTGCCAGCAGTGAGGGCAGAAGTCATTATAAGCAGTATTTT. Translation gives CASSEGRSHYKQYF.

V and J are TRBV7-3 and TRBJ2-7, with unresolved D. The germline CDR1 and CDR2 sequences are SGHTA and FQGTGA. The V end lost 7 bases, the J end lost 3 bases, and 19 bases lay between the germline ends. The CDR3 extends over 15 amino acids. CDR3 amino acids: CASTPIGNSLYEQYF. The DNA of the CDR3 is TGTGCCAGCACCCCGATAGGCAACAGTCTCTACGAGCAGTACTTC. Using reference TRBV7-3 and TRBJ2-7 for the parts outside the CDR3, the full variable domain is GAGVSQTPSNKVTEKGKYVELRCDPISGHTALYWYRQSLGQGPEFLIYFQGTGAADDSGLPNDRFFAVRPEGSVSTLKIQRTERGDSAVYLCASTPIGNSLYEQYFGPGTRLTVT.

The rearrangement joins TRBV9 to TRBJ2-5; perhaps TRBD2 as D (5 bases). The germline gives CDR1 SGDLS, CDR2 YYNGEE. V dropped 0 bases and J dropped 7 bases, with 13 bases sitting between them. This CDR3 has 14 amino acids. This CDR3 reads CASSVGRSEGTQYF. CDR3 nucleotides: TGTGCCAGCAGCGTAGGACGTAGCGAGGGGACCCAGTACTTC. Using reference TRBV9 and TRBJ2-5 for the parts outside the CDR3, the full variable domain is DSGVTQTPKHLITATGQRVTLRCSPRSGDLSVYWYQQSLDQGLQFLIQYYNGEERAKGNILERFSAQQFPDLHSELNLSSLELGDSALYFCASSVGRSEGTQYFGPGTRLLVL.

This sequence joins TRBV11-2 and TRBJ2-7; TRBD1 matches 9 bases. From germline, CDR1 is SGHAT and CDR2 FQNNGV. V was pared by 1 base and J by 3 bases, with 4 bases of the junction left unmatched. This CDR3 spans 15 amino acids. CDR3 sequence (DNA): TGTGCCAGCAGCTTAGCGGACAGGGGTAACTACGAGCAGTACTTC. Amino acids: CASSLADRGNYEQYF.

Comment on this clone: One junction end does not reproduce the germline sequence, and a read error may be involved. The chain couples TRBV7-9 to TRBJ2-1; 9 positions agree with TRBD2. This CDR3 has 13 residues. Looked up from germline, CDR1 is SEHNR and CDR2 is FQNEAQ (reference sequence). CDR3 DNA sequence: TGTGCCAGCAGGTTAGCGGGGGATACTGAGCAGTTCTTC. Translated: CASRLAGDTEQFF.

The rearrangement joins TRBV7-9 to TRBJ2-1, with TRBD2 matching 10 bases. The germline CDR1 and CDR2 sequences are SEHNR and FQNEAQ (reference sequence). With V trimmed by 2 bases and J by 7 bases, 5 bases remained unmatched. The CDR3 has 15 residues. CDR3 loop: CASSLTSGARNEQFF. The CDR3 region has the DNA TGTGCCAGCAGCTTAACTAGCGGGGCCCGTAATGAGCAGTTCTTC.

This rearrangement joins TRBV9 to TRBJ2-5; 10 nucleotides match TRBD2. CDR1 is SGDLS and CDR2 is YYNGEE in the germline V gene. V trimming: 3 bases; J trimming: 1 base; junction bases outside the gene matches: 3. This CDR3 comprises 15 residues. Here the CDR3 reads CASSASGGAQETQYF. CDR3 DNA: TGTGCCAGCAGCGCAAGCGGGGGGGCCCAAGAGACCCAGTACTTC.

CDR3 in DNA: TGCGCCAGCGCAAGGGGCTCTGGGGCCAACGTCCTGACTTTC. Protein product: CASARGSGANVLTF. The V and J genes are TRBV5-1 and TRBJ2-6; maybe TRBD1 (5 bases). V lost 7 bases and J 0 bases, leaving 8 bases between the germline ends. Looked up from germline, CDR1 is SGHRS and CDR2 is YFSETQ. CDR3 length: 14 amino acids. The whole variable domain, filled in from reference TRBV5-1 and TRBJ2-6, reads KAGVTQTPRYLIKTRGQQVTLSCSPISGHRSVSWYQQTPGQGLQFLFEYFSETQRNKGNFPGRFSGRQFSNSRSEMNVSTLELGDSALYLCASARGSGANVLTFGAGSRLTVL.

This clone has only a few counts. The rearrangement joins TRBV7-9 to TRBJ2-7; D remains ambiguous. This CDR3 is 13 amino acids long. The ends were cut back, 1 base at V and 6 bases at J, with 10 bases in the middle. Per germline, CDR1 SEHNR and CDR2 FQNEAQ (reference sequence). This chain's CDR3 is CASSLDKWVEQYF. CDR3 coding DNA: TGTGCCAGCAGCTTAGATAAGTGGGTCGAGCAGTACTTC. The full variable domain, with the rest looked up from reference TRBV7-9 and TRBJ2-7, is DTGVSQNPRHKITKRGQNVTFRCDPISEHNRLYWYRQTLGQGPEFLTYFQNEAQLEKSRLLSDRFSAERPKGSFSTLEIQRTEQGDSAMYLCASSLDKWVEQYFGPGTRLTVT.

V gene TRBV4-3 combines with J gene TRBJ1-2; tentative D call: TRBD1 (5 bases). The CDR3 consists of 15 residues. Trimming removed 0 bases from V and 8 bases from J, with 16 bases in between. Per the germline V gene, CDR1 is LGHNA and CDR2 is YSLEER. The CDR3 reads CASSQESSGRGGYTF. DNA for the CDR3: TGCGCCAGCAGCCAAGAGTCGTCGGGGCGTGGGGGCTACACCTTC.

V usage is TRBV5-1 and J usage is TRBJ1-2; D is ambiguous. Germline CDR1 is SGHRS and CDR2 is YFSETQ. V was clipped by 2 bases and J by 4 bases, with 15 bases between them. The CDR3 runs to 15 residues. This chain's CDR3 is CASSLGGSAFYGYTF. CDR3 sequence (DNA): TGCGCCAGCAGCTTAGGTGGCAGCGCCTTCTATGGCTACACCTTC.

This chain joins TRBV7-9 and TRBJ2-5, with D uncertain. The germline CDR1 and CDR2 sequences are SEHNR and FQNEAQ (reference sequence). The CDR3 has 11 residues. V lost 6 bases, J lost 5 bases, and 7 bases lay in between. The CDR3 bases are TGTGCCAGCAGTCCTCGGGAGACCCAGTACTTC. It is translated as CASSPRETQYF.

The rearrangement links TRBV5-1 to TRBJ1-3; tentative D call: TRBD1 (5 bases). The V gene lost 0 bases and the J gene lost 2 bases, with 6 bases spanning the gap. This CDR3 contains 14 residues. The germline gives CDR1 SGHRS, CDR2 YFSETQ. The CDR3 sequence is CASSLAGPGNTIYF. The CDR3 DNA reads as TGCGCCAGCAGCTTGGCAGGGCCTGGAAACACCATATATTTT.

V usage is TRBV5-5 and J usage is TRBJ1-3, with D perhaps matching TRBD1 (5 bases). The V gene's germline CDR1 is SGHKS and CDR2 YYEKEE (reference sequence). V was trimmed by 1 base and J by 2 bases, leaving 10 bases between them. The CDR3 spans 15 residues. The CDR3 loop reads CASSLRQGAGNTIYF. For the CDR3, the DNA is TGTGCCAGCAGCTTGAGGCAGGGAGCTGGAAACACCATATATTTT. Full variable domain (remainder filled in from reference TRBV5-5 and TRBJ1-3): DAGVTQSPTHLIKTRGQQVTLRCSPISGHKSVSWYQQVLGQGPQFIFQYYEKEERGRGNFPDRFSARQFPNYSSELNVNALLLGDSALYLCASSLRQGAGNTIYFGEGSWLTVV.

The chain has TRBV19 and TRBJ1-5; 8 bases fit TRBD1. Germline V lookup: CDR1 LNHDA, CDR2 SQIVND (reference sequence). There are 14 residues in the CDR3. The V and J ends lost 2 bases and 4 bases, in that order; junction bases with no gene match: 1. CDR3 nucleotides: TGTGCCAGTAGTATACGGACAGGGAATCAGCCCCAGCATTTT. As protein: CASSIRTGNQPQHF.

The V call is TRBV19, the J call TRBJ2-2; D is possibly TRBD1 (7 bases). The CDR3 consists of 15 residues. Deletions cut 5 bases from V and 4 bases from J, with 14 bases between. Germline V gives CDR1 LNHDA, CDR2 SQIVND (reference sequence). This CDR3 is CASSDRARGTGELFF. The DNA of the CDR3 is TGTGCCAGTAGTGACAGGGCGCGGGGCACCGGGGAGCTGTTTTTT. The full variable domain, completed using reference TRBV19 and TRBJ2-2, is DGGITQSPKYLFRKEGQNVTLSCEQNLNHDAMYWYRQDPGQGLRLIYYSQIVNDFQKGDIAEGYSVSREKKESFPLTVTSAQKNPTAFYLCASSDRARGTGELFFGEGSRLTVL.

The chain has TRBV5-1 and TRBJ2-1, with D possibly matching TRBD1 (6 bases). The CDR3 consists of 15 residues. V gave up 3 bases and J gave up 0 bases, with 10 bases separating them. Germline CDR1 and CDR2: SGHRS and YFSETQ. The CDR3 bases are TGCGCCAGCAGCTCCGGGACACCCTCCTACAATGAGCAGTTCTTC. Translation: CASSSGTPSYNEQFF.

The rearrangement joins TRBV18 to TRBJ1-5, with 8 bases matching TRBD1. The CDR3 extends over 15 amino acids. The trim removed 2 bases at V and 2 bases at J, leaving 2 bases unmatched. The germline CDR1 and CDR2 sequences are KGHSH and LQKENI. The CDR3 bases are TGTGCCAGCTCACCAGAGACAGGGGGCAATCAGCCCCAGCATTTT. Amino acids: CASSPETGGNQPQHF.

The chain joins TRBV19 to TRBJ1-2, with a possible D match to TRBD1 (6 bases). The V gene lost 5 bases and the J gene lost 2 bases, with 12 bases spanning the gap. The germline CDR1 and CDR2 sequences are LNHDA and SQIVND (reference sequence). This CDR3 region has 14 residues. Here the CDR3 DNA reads TGTGCCAGTAGTTCGACAGGAACAAACTATGGCTACACCTTC. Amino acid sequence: CASSSTGTNYGYTF. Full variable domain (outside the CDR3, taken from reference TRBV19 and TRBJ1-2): DGGITQSPKYLFRKEGQNVTLSCEQNLNHDAMYWYRQDPGQGLRLIYYSQIVNDFQKGDIAEGYSVSREKKESFPLTVTSAQKNPTAFYLCASSSTGTNYGYTFGSGTRLTVV.

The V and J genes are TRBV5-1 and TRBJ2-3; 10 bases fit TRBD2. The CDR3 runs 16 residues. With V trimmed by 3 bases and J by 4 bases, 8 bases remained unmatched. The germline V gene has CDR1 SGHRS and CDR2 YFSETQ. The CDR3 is CASSSKAGGPADTQYF. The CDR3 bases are TGCGCCAGCAGCTCGAAAGCGGGGGGGCCGGCAGATACGCAGTATTTT.

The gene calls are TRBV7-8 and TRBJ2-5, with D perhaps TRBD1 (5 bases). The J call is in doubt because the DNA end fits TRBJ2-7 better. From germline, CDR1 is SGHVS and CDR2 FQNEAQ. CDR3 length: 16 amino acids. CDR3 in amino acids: CASSLAGQGAAYEQYF. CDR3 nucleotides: TGTGCCAGCAGCTTAGCGGGCCAGGGCGCGGCCTACGAGCAGTACTTC.

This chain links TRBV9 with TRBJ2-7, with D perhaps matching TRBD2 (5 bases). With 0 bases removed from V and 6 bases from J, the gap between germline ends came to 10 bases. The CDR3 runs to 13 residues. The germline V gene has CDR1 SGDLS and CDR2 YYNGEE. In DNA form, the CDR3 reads TGTGCCAGCAGCGTAGGTGGAGGAGGCGAGCAGTACTTC. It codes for CASSVGGGGEQYF.

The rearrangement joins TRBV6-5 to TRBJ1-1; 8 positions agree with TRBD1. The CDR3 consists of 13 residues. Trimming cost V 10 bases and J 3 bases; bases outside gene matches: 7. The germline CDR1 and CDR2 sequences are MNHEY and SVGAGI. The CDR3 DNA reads TGTGCCACCCGGACAGGGCCGCACACTGAAGCTTTCTTT. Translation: CATRTGPHTEAFF.